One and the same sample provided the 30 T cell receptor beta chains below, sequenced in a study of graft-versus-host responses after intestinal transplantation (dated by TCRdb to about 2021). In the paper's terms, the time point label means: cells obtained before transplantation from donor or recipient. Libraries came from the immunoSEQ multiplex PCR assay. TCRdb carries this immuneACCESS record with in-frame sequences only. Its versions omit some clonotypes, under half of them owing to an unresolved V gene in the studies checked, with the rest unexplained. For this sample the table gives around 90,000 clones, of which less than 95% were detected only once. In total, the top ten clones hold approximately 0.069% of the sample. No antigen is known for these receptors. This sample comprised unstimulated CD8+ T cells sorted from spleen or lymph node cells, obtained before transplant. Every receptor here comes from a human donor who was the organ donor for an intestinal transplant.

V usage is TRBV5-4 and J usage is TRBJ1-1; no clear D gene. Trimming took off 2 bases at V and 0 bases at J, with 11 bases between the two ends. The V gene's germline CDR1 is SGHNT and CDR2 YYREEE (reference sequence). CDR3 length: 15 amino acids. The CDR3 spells CASSFVGSVNTEAFF. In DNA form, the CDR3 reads TGTGCCAGCAGCTTCGTTGGTTCGGTGAACACTGAAGCTTTCTTT.

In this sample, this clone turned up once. CDR3 nucleotide sequence: TGTGCCAGCAGCCGAGTCGACTCCTACAATGAGCAGTTCTTC. Translated, it gives CASSRVDSYNEQFF. The V gene is TRBV14, the J gene TRBJ2-1; D unresolved. This CDR3 spans 14 amino acids. Germline CDR1 SGHDN, CDR2 FVKESK. Trimming pared 4 bases from V and 0 bases from J, leaving 7 bases between.

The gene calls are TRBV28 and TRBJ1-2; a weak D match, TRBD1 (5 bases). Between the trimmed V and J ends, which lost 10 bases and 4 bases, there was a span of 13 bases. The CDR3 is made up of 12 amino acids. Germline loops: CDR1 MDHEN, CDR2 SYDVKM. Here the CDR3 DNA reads TGTGCCACCCGTAGGGGAAGCTATGGCTACACCTTC. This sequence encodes CATRRGSYGYTF.

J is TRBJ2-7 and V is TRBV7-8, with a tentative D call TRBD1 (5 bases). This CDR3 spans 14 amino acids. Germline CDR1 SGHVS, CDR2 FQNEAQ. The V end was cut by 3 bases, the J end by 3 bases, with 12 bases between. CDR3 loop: CASSFADSHYEQYF. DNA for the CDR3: TGTGCCAGCAGCTTTGCTGACAGCCACTACGAGCAGTACTTC. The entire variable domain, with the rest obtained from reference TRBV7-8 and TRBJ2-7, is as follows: GAGVSQSPRYKVAKRGQDVALRCDPISGHVSLFWYQQALGQGPEFLTYFQNEAQLDKSGLPSDRFFAERPEGSVSTLKIQRTQQEDSAVYLCASSFADSHYEQYFGPGTRLTVT.

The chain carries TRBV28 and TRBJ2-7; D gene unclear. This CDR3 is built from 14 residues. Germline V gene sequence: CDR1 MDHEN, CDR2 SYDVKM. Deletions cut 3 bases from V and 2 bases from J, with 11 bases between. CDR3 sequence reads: CASSFSTYPYEQYF. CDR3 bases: TGTGCCAGCAGTTTCTCTACGTACCCCTACGAGCAGTACTTC.

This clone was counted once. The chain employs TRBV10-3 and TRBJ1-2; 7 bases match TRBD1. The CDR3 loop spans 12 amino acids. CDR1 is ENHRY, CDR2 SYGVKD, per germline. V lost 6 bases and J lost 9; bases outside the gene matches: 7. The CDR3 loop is CAIRQYRGRYTF. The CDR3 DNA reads TGTGCCATCAGGCAATACAGGGGCCGCTACACCTTC.

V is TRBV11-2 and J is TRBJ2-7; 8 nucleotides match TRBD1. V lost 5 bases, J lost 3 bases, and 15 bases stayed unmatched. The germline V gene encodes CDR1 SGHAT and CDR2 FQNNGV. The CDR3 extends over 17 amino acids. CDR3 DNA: TGTGCCAGCAGCCGGGACAGGCGTTTTGGACTAAGCTACGAGCAGTACTTC. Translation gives CASSRDRRFGLSYEQYF. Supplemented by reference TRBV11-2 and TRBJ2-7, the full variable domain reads EAGVAQSPRYKIIEKRQSVAFWCNPISGHATLYWYQQILGQGPKLLIQFQNNGVVDDSQLPKDRFSAERLKGVDSTLKIQPAKLEDSAVYLCASSRDRRFGLSYEQYFGPGTRLTVT.

The CDR3 nucleotides are TGTGCTAGTGGTTTGGGAACAGGTTATAGCAATCAGCCCCAGCATTTT. Protein sequence: CASGLGTGYSNQPQHF. V gene TRBV12-5 combines with J gene TRBJ1-5, with D possibly TRBD1 on 5 matching bases. Germline V gene data show CDR1 as LGHNT and CDR2 as FRNRAP. Deletions cut 1 base from V and 0 bases from J, with 10 bases between. The CDR3 length is 16 residues.

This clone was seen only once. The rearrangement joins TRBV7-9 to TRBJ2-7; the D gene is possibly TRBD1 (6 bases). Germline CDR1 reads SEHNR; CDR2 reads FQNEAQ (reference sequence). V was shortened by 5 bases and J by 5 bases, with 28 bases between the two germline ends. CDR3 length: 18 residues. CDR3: CASSDYGPTGLGSDEQYF. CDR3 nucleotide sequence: TGTGCCAGCAGCGATTACGGACCGACAGGTCTGGGTTCGGACGAGCAGTACTTC.

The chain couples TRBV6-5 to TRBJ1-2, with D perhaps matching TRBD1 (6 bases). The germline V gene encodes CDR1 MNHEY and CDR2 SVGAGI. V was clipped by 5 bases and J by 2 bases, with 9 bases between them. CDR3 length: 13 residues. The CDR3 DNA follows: TGTGCCAGCAGTCCGCAGGGGAACTATGGCTACACCTTC. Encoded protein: CASSPQGNYGYTF.

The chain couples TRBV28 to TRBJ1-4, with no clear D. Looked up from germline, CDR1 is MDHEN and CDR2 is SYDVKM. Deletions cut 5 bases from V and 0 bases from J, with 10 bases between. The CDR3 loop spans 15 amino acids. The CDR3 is CASSLAGATNEKLFF. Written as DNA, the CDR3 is TGTGCCAGCAGTCTAGCCGGTGCAACTAATGAAAAACTGTTTTTT.

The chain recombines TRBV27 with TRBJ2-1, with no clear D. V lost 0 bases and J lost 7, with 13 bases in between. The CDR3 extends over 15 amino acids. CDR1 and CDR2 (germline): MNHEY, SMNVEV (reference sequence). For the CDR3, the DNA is TGTGCCAGCAGTTTATCCCCCACGTCACTGAATGAGCAGTTCTTC. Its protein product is CASSLSPTSLNEQFF.

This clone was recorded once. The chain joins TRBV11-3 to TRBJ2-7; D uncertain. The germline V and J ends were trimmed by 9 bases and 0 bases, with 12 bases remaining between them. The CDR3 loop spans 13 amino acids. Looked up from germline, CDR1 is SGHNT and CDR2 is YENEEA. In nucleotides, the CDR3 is TGTGCCAGTCAACCCCGAGGCTCCTACGAGCAGTACTTC. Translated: CASQPRGSYEQYF.

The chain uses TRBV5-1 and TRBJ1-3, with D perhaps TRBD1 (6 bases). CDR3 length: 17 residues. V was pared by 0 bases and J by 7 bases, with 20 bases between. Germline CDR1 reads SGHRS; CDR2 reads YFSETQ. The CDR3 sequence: CASSLEGLGYQGNTIYF. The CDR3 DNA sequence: TGCGCCAGCAGCTTGGAGGGCTTGGGATACCAGGGGAACACCATATATTTT.

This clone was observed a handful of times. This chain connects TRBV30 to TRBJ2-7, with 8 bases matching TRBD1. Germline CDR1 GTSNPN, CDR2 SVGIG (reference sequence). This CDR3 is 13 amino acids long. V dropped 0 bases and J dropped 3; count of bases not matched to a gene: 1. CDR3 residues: CAWSVQGGYEQYF. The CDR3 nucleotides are TGTGCCTGGAGTGTACAGGGGGGCTACGAGCAGTACTTC.

The DNA for the CDR3 is TGCGCCAGCAGCCATCATACTAGCGGGAGTCTTTACGAGCAGTACTTC. Encoded protein: CASSHHTSGSLYEQYF. The V call is TRBV4-1, the J call TRBJ2-7, with TRBD2 identical over 11 bases. This CDR3 has 16 residues. Germline values: CDR1 MGHRA, CDR2 YSYEKL. Trimming removed 3 bases from V and 4 bases from J; junction bases left unmatched: 8.

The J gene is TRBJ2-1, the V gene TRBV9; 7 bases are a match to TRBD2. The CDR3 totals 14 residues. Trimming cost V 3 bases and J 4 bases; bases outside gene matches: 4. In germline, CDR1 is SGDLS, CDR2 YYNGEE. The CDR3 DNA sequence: TGTGCCAGCAGCGCGACTAGCAGTTACAATGAGCAGTTCTTC. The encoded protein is CASSATSSYNEQFF.

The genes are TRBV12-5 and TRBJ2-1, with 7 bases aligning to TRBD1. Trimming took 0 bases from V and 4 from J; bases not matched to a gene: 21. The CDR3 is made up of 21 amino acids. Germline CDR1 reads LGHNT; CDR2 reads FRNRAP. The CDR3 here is CASGLVPPWLSPRQGYNEQFF. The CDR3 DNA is TGTGCTAGTGGTTTGGTACCCCCTTGGTTATCACCTAGACAGGGATACAATGAGCAGTTCTTC.

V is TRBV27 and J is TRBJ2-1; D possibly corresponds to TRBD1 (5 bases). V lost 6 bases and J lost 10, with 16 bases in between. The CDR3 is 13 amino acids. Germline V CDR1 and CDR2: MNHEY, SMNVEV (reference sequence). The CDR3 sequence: CASSHRQGDEQFF. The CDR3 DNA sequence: TGTGCCAGCAGCCACCGGCAGGGTGACGAGCAGTTCTTC.

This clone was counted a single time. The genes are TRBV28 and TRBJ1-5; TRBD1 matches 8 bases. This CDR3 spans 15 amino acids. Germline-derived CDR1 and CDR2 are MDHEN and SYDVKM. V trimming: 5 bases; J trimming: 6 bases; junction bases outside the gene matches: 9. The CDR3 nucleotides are TGTGCCAGCAGTCCCGTAGACAGGGGTCGTCAGCCCCAGCATTTT. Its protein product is CASSPVDRGRQPQHF. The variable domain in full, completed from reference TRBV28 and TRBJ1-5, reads DVKVTQSSRYLVKRTGEKVFLECVQDMDHENMFWYRQDPGLGLRLIYFSYDVKMKEKGDIPEGYSVSREKKERFSLILESASTNQTSMYLCASSPVDRGRQPQHFGDGTRLSIL.

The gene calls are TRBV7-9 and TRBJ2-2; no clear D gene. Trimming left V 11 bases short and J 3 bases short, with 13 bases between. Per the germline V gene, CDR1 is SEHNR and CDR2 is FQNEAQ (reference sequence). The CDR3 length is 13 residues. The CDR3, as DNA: TGTGCCGGAACCGGGTCCTACACCGGGGAGCTGTTTTTT. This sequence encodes CAGTGSYTGELFF.

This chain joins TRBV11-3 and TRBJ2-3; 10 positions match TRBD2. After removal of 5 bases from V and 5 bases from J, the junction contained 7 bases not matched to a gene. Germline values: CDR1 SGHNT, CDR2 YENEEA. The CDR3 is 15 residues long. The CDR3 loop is CASSEKRGGIDTQYF. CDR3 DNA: TGTGCCAGCAGCGAAAAGCGGGGGGGGATAGATACGCAGTATTTT.

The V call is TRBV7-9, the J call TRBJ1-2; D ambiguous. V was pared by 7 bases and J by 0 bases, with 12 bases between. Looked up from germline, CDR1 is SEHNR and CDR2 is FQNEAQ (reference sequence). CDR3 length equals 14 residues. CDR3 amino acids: CASTPLEANYGYTF. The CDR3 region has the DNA TGTGCCAGCACCCCTCTGGAGGCTAACTATGGCTACACCTTC. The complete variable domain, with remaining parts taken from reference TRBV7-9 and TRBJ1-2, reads DTGVSQNPRHKITKRGQNVTFRCDPISEHNRLYWYRQTLGQGPEFLTYFQNEAQLEKSRLLSDRFSAERPKGSFSTLEIQRTEQGDSAMYLCASTPLEANYGYTFGSGTRLTVV.

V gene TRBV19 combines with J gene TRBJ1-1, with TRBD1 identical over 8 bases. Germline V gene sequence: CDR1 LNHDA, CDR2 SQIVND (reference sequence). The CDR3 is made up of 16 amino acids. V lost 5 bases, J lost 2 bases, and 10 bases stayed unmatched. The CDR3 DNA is TGTGCCAGTAGTGACAGGGGTCGAGGGGTTAACACTGAAGCTTTCTTT. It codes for CASSDRGRGVNTEAFF.

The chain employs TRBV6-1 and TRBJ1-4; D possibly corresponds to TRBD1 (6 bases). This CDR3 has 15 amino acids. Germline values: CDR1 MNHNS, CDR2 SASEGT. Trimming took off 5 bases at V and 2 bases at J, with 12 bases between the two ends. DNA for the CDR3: TGTGCCAGCAGTAAGAACAGGGTCACTAATGAAAAACTGTTTTTT. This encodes CASSKNRVTNEKLFF.

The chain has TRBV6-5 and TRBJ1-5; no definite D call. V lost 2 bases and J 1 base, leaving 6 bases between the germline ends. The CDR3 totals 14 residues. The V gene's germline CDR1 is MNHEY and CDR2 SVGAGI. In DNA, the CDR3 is TGTGCCAGCAGTTACATCTCGAGCAATCAGCCCCAGCATTTT. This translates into CASSYISSNQPQHF.

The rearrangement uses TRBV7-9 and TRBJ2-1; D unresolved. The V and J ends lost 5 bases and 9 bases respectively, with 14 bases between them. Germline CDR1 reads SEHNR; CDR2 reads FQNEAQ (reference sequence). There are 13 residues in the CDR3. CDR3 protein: CASSQKAPSEQFF. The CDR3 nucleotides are TGTGCCAGCAGCCAGAAAGCGCCTTCTGAGCAGTTCTTC. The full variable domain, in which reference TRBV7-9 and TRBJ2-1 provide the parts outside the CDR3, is DTGVSQNPRHKITKRGQNVTFRCDPISEHNRLYWYRQTLGQGPEFLTYFQNEAQLEKSRLLSDRFSAERPKGSFSTLEIQRTEQGDSAMYLCASSQKAPSEQFFGPGTRLTVL.

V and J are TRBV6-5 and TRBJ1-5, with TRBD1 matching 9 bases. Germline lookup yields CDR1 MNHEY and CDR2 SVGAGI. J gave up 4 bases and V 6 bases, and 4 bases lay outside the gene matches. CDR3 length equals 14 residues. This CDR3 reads CASRGTGNNQPQHF. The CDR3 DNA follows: TGTGCCAGCAGGGGGACAGGGAATAATCAGCCCCAGCATTTT.

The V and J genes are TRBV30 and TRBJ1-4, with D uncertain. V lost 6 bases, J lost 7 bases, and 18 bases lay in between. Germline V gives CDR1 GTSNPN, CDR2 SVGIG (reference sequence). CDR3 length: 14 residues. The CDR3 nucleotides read TGTGCCTGTCACCCGGGAAGCGTATCTGAAAAACTGTTTTTT. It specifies CACHPGSVSEKLFF.

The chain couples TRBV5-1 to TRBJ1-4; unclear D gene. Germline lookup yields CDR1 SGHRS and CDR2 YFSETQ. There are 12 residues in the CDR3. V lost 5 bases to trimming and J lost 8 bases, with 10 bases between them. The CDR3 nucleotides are TGCGCCAGCAGTGGCGGGAGAGAAAAACTGTTTTTT. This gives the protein CASSGGREKLFF.